Below, 6 T cell receptor beta chains from the same sample are listed, as sequenced in a study of blood T cell repertoires in COVID-19. Some clones are missing from TCRdb's copy, which holds only in-frame ones; the method was immunoSEQ multiplex PCR. The sample shows about 250,000 clones, about 88% of them seen only once. Source material: PBMCs or T cells enriched from blood (not recorded which). The receptors were gathered from a woman aged 45-59 years who had recovered from COVID-19.

The chain has TRBV7-8 and TRBJ2-7, with 12 bases fitting TRBD2. This CDR3 contains 15 residues. Looked up from germline, CDR1 is SGHVS and CDR2 is FQNEAQ. The V gene end was trimmed by 5 bases and the J gene end by 3 bases; junction bases not matched to a gene: 5. The CDR3 coding sequence is TGTGCCAGCAGCCTCGGACTAGCGGGAAACTACGAGCAGTACTTC. This codes for CASSLGLAGNYEQYF.

The chain uses TRBV7-9 and TRBJ2-1, with 13 bases identical to TRBD2. The trim removed 1 base at V and 0 bases at J, leaving 6 bases unmatched. This CDR3 region has 19 residues. CDR1 is SEHNR, CDR2 FQNEAQ, per germline (reference sequence). CDR3: CASSLEGLAGLISYNEQFF. The CDR3 DNA is TGTGCCAGCAGCTTAGAGGGACTAGCGGGGCTCATCTCCTACAATGAGCAGTTCTTC.

This clone has more than one count but fewer than ten. V and J are TRBV7-9 and TRBJ1-1, with a tentative D call TRBD1 (6 bases). Trimming removed 5 bases at V and 0 bases at J, with 13 bases between. The CDR3 has 15 residues. Per the germline V gene, CDR1 is SEHNR and CDR2 is FQNEAQ (reference sequence). CDR3 loop: CASSPRQAMNTEAFF. CDR3 nucleotides: TGTGCCAGCAGCCCCCGACAGGCGATGAACACTGAAGCTTTCTTT.

This chain uses TRBV10-3 with TRBJ2-7, with TRBD1 identical over 10 bases. Trimming at V came to 0 bases and at J to 2 bases, leaving 1 base not matched to a gene. The germline V gene encodes CDR1 ENHRY and CDR2 SYGVKD. The CDR3 consists of 15 residues. The CDR3: CAISESGQGPYEQYF. Here the CDR3 DNA reads TGTGCCATCAGTGAGTCGGGACAGGGGCCCTACGAGCAGTACTTC.

V is TRBV5-1 and J is TRBJ2-7; tentative D call: TRBD1 (6 bases). From germline, CDR1 is SGHRS and CDR2 YFSETQ. V was trimmed by 5 bases and J by 1 base, leaving 13 bases between them. The CDR3 runs to 14 residues. As DNA, the CDR3 is TGCGCCAGCAGTACAGGGAAGGGGTCCTACGAGCAGTACTTC. This encodes CASSTGKGSYEQYF. Variable domain in full (rest from reference TRBV5-1 and TRBJ2-7): KAGVTQTPRYLIKTRGQQVTLSCSPISGHRSVSWYQQTPGQGLQFLFEYFSETQRNKGNFPGRFSGRQFSNSRSEMNVSTLELGDSALYLCASSTGKGSYEQYFGPGTRLTVT.

Here the CDR3 reads CASSLGGEGTQYF. In DNA form, the CDR3 reads TGTGCCAGCAGCCTCGGAGGGGAAGGCACGCAGTATTTT. This chain connects TRBV3-1 (or the pseudogene TRBV3-2) to TRBJ2-3; a possible D gene is TRBD2 (6 bases). V was clipped by 4 bases and J by 9 bases, with 14 bases between them. The CDR3 covers 13 residues. CDR1 is LGHDT, CDR2 YNNKEL, per germline (reference sequence).